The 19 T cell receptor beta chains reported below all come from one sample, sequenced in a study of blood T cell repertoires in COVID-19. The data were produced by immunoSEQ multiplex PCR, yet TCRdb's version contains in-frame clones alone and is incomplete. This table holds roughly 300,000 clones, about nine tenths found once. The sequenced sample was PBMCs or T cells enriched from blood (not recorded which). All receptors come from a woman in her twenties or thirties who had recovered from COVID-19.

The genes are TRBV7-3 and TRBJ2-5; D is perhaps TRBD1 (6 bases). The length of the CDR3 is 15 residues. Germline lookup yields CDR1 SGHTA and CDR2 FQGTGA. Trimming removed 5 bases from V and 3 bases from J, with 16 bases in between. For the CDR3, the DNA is TGTGCCAGCAGCATACTCGGGACACCCGAAGAGACCCAGTACTTC. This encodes CASSILGTPEETQYF.

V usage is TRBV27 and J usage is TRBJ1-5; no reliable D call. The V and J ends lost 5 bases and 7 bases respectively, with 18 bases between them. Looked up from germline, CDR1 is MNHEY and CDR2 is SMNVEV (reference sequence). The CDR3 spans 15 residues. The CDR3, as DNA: TGTGCCAGCAGTCTCCGAATAGGGAGCGGCCAGCCCCAGCATTTT. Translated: CASSLRIGSGQPQHF.

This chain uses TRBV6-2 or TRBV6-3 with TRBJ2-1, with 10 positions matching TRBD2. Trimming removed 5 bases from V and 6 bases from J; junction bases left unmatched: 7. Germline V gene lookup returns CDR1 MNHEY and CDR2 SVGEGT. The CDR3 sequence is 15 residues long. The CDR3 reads CASSAGTSELNEQFF. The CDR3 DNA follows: TGTGCCAGCAGTGCCGGGACTAGCGAACTCAATGAGCAGTTCTTC.

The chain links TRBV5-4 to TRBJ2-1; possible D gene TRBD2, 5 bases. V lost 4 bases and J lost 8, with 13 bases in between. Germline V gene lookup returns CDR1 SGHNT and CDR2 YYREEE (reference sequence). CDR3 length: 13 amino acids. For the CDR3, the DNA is TGTGCCAGCAGCCCTGTGGGGAGCCATGAGCAGTTCTTC. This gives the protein CASSPVGSHEQFF. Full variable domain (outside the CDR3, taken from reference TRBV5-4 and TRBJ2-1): ETGVTQSPTHLIKTRGQQVTLRCSSQSGHNTVSWYQQALGQGPQFIFQYYREEENGRGNFPPRFSGLQFPNYSSELNVNALELDDSALYLCASSPVGSHEQFFGPGTRLTVL.

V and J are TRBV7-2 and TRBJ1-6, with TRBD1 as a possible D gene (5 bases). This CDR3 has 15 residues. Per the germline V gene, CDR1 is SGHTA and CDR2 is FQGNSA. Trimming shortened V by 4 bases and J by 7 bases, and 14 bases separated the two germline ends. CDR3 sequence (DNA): TGTGCCAGCAGCTGGGGCCAAGGGCCCAATTCACCCCTCCACTTT. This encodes CASSWGQGPNSPLHF.

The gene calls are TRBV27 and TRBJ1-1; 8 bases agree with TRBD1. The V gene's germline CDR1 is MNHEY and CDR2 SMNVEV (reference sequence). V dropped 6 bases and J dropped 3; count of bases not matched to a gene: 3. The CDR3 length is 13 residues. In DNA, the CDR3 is TGTGCCAGCAGGCTGACAGGGGACACTGAAGCTTTCTTT. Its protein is CASRLTGDTEAFF.

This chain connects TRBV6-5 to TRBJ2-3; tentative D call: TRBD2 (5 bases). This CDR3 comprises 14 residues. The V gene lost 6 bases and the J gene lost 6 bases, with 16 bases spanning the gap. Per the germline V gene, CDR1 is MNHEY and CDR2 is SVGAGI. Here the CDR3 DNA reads TGTGCCAGCAGGACCAGCGGCCCTCGGGATACGCAGTATTTT. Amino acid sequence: CASRTSGPRDTQYF.

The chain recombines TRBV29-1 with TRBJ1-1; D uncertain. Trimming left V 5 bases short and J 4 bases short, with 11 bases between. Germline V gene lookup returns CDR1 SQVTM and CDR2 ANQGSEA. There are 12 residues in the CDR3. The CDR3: CSVRNPRTEAFF. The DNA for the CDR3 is TGCAGCGTTCGTAATCCCCGCACTGAAGCTTTCTTT.

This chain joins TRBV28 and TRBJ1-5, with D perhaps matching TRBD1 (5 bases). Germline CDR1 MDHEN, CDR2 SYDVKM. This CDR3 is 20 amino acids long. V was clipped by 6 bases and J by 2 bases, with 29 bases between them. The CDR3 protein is CASSPLGEGPKVYGNQPQHF. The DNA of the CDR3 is TGTGCCAGCAGCCCATTGGGGGAGGGGCCGAAGGTTTACGGCAATCAGCCCCAGCATTTT.

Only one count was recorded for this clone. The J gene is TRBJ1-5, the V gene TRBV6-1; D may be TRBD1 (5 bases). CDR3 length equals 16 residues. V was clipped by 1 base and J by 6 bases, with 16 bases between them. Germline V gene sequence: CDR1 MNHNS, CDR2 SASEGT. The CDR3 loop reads CASSEEGARVAQPQHF. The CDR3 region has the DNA TGTGCCAGCAGTGAAGAAGGAGCCAGGGTGGCTCAGCCCCAGCATTTT.

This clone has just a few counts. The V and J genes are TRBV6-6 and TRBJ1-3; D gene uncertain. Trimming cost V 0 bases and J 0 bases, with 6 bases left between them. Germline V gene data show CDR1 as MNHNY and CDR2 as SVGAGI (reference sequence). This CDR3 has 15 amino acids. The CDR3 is CASSYSLDSGNTIYF. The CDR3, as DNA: TGTGCCAGCAGTTACTCGCTAGACTCTGGAAACACCATATATTTT.

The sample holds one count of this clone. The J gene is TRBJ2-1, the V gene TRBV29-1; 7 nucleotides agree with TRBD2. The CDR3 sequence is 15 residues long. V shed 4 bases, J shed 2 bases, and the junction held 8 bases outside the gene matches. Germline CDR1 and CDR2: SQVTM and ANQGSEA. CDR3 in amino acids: CSVGVASGAYNEQFF. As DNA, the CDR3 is TGCAGCGTTGGTGTGGCCAGCGGGGCCTACAATGAGCAGTTCTTC.

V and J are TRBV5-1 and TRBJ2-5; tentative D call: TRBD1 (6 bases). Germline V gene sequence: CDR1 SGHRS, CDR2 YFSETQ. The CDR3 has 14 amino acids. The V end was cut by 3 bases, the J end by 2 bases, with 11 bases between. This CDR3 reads CASSSTGLQETQYF. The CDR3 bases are TGCGCCAGCAGCTCGACAGGATTACAAGAGACCCAGTACTTC.

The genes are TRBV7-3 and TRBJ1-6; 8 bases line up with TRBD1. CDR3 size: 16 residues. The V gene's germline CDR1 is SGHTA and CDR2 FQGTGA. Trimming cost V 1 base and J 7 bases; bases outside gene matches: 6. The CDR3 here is CASSLNARGQNSPLHF. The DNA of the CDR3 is TGTGCCAGCAGCTTAAACGCCAGGGGGCAAAATTCACCCCTCCACTTT.

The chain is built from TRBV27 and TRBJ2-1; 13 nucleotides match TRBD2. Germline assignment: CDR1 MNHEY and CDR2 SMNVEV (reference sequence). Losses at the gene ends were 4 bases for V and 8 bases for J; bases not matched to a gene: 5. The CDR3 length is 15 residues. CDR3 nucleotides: TGTGCCAGCAGTTCGGGACTAGCGGGAATATATGAGCAGTTCTTC. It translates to CASSSGLAGIYEQFF.

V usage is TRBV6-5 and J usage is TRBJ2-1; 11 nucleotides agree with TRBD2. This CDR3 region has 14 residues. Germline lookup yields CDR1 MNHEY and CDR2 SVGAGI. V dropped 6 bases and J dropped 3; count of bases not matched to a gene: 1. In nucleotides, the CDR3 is TGTGCCAGCAGGGGACTAGCGGACTACAATGAGCAGTTCTTC. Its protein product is CASRGLADYNEQFF.

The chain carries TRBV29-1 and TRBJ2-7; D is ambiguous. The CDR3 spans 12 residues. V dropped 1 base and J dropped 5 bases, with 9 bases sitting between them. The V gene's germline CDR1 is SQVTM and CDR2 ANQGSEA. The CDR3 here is CSVEVQTDEQYF. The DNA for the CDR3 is TGCAGCGTTGAAGTACAGACGGACGAGCAGTACTTC.

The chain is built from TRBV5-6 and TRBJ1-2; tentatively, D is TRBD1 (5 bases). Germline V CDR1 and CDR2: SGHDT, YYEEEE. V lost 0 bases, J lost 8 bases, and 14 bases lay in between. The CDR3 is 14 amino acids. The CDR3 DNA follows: TGTGCCAGCAGCTTGGCTGGGGGGAGGAGCGGCTACACCTTC. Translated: CASSLAGGRSGYTF.

CDR3 in amino acids: CASSHAGKAFF. In DNA form, the CDR3 reads TGTGCCAGCAGCCACGCAGGGAAAGCTTTCTTT. This chain uses TRBV14 with TRBJ1-1, with a possible D match to TRBD1 (5 bases). Trimming removed 3 bases at V and 9 bases at J, with 8 bases between. CDR1 SGHDN and CDR2 FVKESK come from the germline V gene. CDR3 size: 11 residues. Variable domain in full (rest from reference TRBV14 and TRBJ1-1): EAGVTQFPSHSVIEKGQTVTLRCDPISGHDNLYWYRRVMGKEIKFLLHFVKESKQDESGMPNNRFLAERTGGTYSTLKVQPAELEDSGVYFCASSHAGKAFFGQGTRLTVV.